This T cell receptor beta chain was recorded in a study of cytomegalovirus exposure and HLA in healthy donors. PCR amplification relied on 60 Vbeta primers (plus 13 Jbeta primers). Measured with immunoSEQ multiplex PCR; TCRdb has only the in-frame clones, and not every one. The data show about 82,000 clones, roughly 80% seen once. This clone was observed once. The material sequenced was PBMCs. This TCR came from a human donor in good health.

In DNA form, the CDR3 reads TGTGCCAGCAGCTTGCCCGGGGGCGAGCAGTACTTC. Protein: CASSLPGGEQYF. The V gene is TRBV7-9, the J gene TRBJ2-7, with D possibly matching TRBD2 (6 bases). The ends were cut back, 3 bases at V and 6 bases at J, with 9 bases in the middle. The CDR3 loop spans 12 amino acids. CDR1 and CDR2 from the germline V gene are SEHNR and FQNEAQ (reference sequence). The full variable domain, with the rest looked up from reference TRBV7-9 and TRBJ2-7, is DTGVSQNPRHKITKRGQNVTFRCDPISEHNRLYWYRQTLGQGPEFLTYFQNEAQLEKSRLLSDRFSAERPKGSFSTLEIQRTEQGDSAMYLCASSLPGGEQYFGPGTRLTVT.